The 8 T cell receptor beta chains listed next were all sequenced from one sample in a study of T cells after posttransplantation cyclophosphamide listed by TCRdb under 2016. The library was generated by the immunoSEQ multiplex PCR assay. The clones in this table, taken by TCRdb from immuneACCESS, are in-frame only. Not every clone is retained; where verified, under half of the shortfall comes from an unresolved V gene, and the cause of the rest is unknown. The sample table shows 15,000 to 20,000 clones, and 90% to 95% are seen once. The biggest ten clones account for around 0.3% of the sample. Naive T cells were defined as viable CD3+CD4+ or CD3+CD8+ cells that were CCR7+CD45RA+CD45RO-CD95-CD27+CD28+. Sequencing was done on a sample of naive CD4+ T cells sorted from blood. These receptors all come from a woman in her forties or fifties in good health and a related stem cell transplant donor.

This clone was found once. J is TRBJ2-3 and V is TRBV6-5; D is ambiguous. Trimming left V 4 bases short and J 2 bases short, with 4 bases between. Germline V gene data show CDR1 as MNHEY and CDR2 as SVGAGI. CDR3 length: 12 residues. The CDR3 bases are TGTGCCAGCAGTTCACTCACAGATACGCAGTATTTT. This codes for CASSSLTDTQYF.

This clone has just a few counts. V is TRBV2 and J is TRBJ1-3, with D uncertain. Trimming removed 6 bases from V and 0 bases from J, with 6 bases in between. This CDR3 contains 13 residues. CDR1 is SNHLY, CDR2 FYNNEI, per germline. In DNA, the CDR3 is TGTGCCAGCAGAGGGAGCTCTGGAAACACCATATATTTT. Its protein is CASRGSSGNTIYF.

This clone was counted only a few times. This chain uses TRBV5-1 with TRBJ1-3; D possibly corresponds to TRBD1 (6 bases). The CDR3 consists of 16 residues. Germline V gene data show CDR1 as SGHRS and CDR2 as YFSETQ. Trimming removed 0 bases from V and 3 bases from J, with 13 bases in between. The chain's CDR3 is CASSLAGQSLGNTIYF. CDR3 nucleotide sequence: TGCGCCAGCAGCTTGGCCGGACAGTCTCTTGGAAACACCATATATTTT.

The chain is built from TRBV7-3 and TRBJ2-5; tentative D call: TRBD1 (6 bases). Germline V gene sequence: CDR1 SGHTA, CDR2 FQGTGA. V lost 2 bases to trimming and J lost 2 bases, with 12 bases between them. The CDR3 has 15 residues. CDR3 sequence: CASSLGRGPQETQYF. The DNA of the CDR3 is TGTGCCAGCAGCTTAGGCAGGGGCCCTCAAGAGACCCAGTACTTC.

This clone was seen only once. This sequence joins TRBV15 and TRBJ2-1, with D maybe TRBD2 (6 bases). Trimming cost V 5 bases and J 9 bases, with 20 bases left between them. The CDR3 has 15 amino acids. Per germline, CDR1 LNHNV and CDR2 YYDKDF (reference sequence). The CDR3 sequence: CATSSTRDWTVEQFF. CDR3 DNA: TGTGCCACCAGCTCGACGAGGGACTGGACGGTTGAGCAGTTCTTC.

The V and J genes are TRBV5-1 and TRBJ2-6, with D maybe TRBD2 (6 bases). Germline CDR1 reads SGHRS; CDR2 reads YFSETQ. The length of the CDR3 is 14 residues. Trimming stripped 5 bases from V and 0 bases from J, with 6 bases between. CDR3 amino acids: CASRRGSGANVLTF. As DNA, the CDR3 is TGCGCCAGCAGGCGGGGCTCTGGGGCCAACGTCCTGACTTTC.

The chain combines TRBV27 with TRBJ2-2; 15 nucleotides agree with TRBD2. Germline V gene data show CDR1 as MNHEY and CDR2 as SMNVEV (reference sequence). V was clipped by 5 bases and J by 4 bases; unmatched bases: 11. This CDR3 region has 19 residues. Here the CDR3 DNA reads TGTGCCAGCAGTACATTCCCGGGACTAGCGGGAGGTAGCACCGGGGAGCTGTTTTTT. Protein product: CASSTFPGLAGGSTGELFF.

V usage is TRBV5-1 and J usage is TRBJ1-5, with D hard to call. The CDR3 is 14 residues long. Trimming took 0 bases from V and 5 from J, leaving 9 bases between them. The germline V gene has CDR1 SGHRS and CDR2 YFSETQ. The CDR3 nucleotides read TGCGCCAGCAGCTTGGGAGGGATCCATCAGCCCCAGCATTTT. It is translated as CASSLGGIHQPQHF.